Listed below are T cell receptor beta chains from one sample, sequenced in a study of Ad26.COV2.S vaccination and SARS-CoV-2 variants. Using immunoSEQ multiplex PCR, the repertoire was profiled, and TCRdb retains in-frame clones only, with some absent. The repertoire holds 400,000 or so clones, around 85% seen once, with around 3.4% in the top ten. The source was peripheral blood, collected in a trial of Ad26.COV2.S vaccine versus placebo. The receptors were sampled from a person between 18 and 60 years old who received the Ad26.COV2.S COVID-19 vaccine or a placebo. Both conserved end residues are part of each CDR3. Fields, in order: CDR3 protein, CDR3 DNA, V gene, D gene, clone size, J gene. The D gene is left open where the match is weak. Some rows mark clone size as missing; the rest say once, few, many or name a class of expanded clone.

cdr3_aa: CASSSRGDDTQYF
cdr3_nt: TGCGCCAGCAGCTCCCGGGGGGACGATACGCAGTATTTT
v_call: TRBV5-1
d_call: TRBD2
clone_size: .
j_call: TRBJ2-3

cdr3_aa: CSASRTSGTGELFF
cdr3_nt: TGCAGTGCTAGTAGGACTAGCGGGACCGGGGAGCTGTTTTTT
v_call: TRBV20-1
d_call: TRBD2
clone_size: once
j_call: TRBJ2-2

cdr3_aa: CAISEWVGGFTKNSPLHF
cdr3_nt: TGTGCCATCAGTGAGTGGGTTGGGGGCTTTACTAAGAATTCACCCCTCCACTTT
v_call: TRBV10-3
d_call: .
clone_size: .
j_call: TRBJ1-6

cdr3_aa: CAWSLGRGEAFF
cdr3_nt: TGTGCCTGGAGTTTGGGGAGAGGGGAAGCTTTCTTT
v_call: TRBV30
d_call: .
clone_size: .
j_call: TRBJ1-1

cdr3_aa: CASSPLGDSSGNTIYF
cdr3_nt: TGTGCCAGCTCACCGCTGGGGGACAGCTCTGGAAACACCATATATTTT
v_call: TRBV18
d_call: TRBD1
clone_size: .
j_call: TRBJ1-3

cdr3_aa: CAISPPSDRPSTDTQYF
cdr3_nt: TGTGCCATCAGTCCACCCTCCGACAGGCCTAGCACAGATACGCAGTATTTT
v_call: TRBV10-3
d_call: .
clone_size: .
j_call: TRBJ2-3

cdr3_aa: CASGGDSFFYPLFF
cdr3_nt: TGTGCCAGCGGGGGGGACAGCTTTTTCTATCCGTTGTTTTTT
v_call: TRBV5-5
d_call: .
clone_size: .
j_call: TRBJ2-2

cdr3_aa: CASSIRDRGYEQYF
cdr3_nt: TGTGCCAGTAGTATCCGGGACAGGGGCTACGAGCAGTACTTC
v_call: TRBV19
d_call: TRBD1
clone_size: .
j_call: TRBJ2-7

cdr3_aa: CASSEGWTEAFF
cdr3_nt: TGTGCCAGCTCAGAGGGGTGGACTGAAGCTTTCTTT
v_call: TRBV18
d_call: .
clone_size: once
j_call: TRBJ1-1

cdr3_aa: CASSLLFGDRGNYGYTF
cdr3_nt: TGTGCCAGCAGTCTCCTTTTTGGGGACAGGGGGAACTATGGCTACACCTTC
v_call: TRBV7-9
d_call: TRBD1
clone_size: .
j_call: TRBJ1-2

cdr3_aa: CASSLDTRVRGMNTEAFF
cdr3_nt: TGCGCCAGCAGCTTGGATACGAGGGTGAGGGGCATGAACACTGAAGCTTTCTTT
v_call: TRBV5-1
d_call: .
clone_size: .
j_call: TRBJ1-1

cdr3_aa: CASSFGGPSEQYF
cdr3_nt: TGTGCCAGCAGCTTTGGGGGCCCAAGCGAGCAGTACTTC
v_call: TRBV5-4
d_call: .
clone_size: few
j_call: TRBJ2-7

cdr3_aa: CASICQGAGQPQHF
cdr3_nt: TGCGCCAGCATTTGCCAGGGGGCTGGACAGCCCCAGCATTTT
v_call: TRBV10-1
d_call: TRBD1
clone_size: .
j_call: TRBJ1-5

cdr3_aa: CASSEGWRGDLNTEAFF
cdr3_nt: TGTGCCAGCAGTGAAGGATGGAGGGGGGATTTGAACACTGAAGCTTTCTTT
v_call: TRBV25-1
d_call: .
clone_size: .
j_call: TRBJ1-1

cdr3_aa: CASIAGTGNSYEQYF
cdr3_nt: TGTGCCAGCATTGCCGGGACAGGGAATTCCTACGAGCAGTACTTC
v_call: TRBV6-5
d_call: TRBD1
clone_size: .
j_call: TRBJ2-7

cdr3_aa: CASSPEQGGELFF
cdr3_nt: TGTGCCAGCAGCCCGGAACAGGGCGGGGAGCTGTTTTTT
v_call: TRBV7-2
d_call: .
clone_size: once
j_call: TRBJ2-2

cdr3_aa: CASSWGRGTSGANVLTF
cdr3_nt: TGTGCCAGCAGCTGGGGCAGGGGGACCTCTGGGGCCAACGTCCTGACTTTC
v_call: TRBV7-2
d_call: TRBD1
clone_size: .
j_call: TRBJ2-6

cdr3_aa: CASSRGTANTGELFF
cdr3_nt: TGCGCCAGCAGCCGGGGGACTGCCAACACCGGGGAGCTGTTTTTT
v_call: TRBV4-1
d_call: .
clone_size: .
j_call: TRBJ2-2

cdr3_aa: CASSTGHLNTEAFF
cdr3_nt: TGCGCCAGCAGTACAGGACACCTGAACACTGAAGCTTTCTTT
v_call: TRBV5-1
d_call: .
clone_size: .
j_call: TRBJ1-1

cdr3_aa: CASSVGHYEQYF
cdr3_nt: TGCGCCAGCAGTGTGGGACACTACGAGCAGTACTTC
v_call: TRBV10-1
d_call: .
clone_size: .
j_call: TRBJ2-7

cdr3_aa: CASSLGRGRVSGELFF
cdr3_nt: TGTGCCAGCAGCCTAGGAAGGGGTCGGGTCTCCGGGGAGCTGTTTTTT
v_call: TRBV7-8
d_call: .
clone_size: .
j_call: TRBJ2-2

cdr3_aa: CASSLGTVHEQFF
cdr3_nt: TGTGCCAGCAGCTTAGGGACCGTCCATGAGCAGTTCTTC
v_call: TRBV13
d_call: .
clone_size: once
j_call: TRBJ2-1

cdr3_aa: CASSYGGSNQPQHF
cdr3_nt: TGTGCCAGCAGTTATGGGGGAAGCAATCAGCCCCAGCATTTT
v_call: TRBV6-5
d_call: .
clone_size: .
j_call: TRBJ1-5

cdr3_aa: CASSSILDRFGETQYF
cdr3_nt: TGTGCCAGCAGCTCCATCCTGGACAGGTTTGGGGAGACCCAGTACTTC
v_call: TRBV7-7
d_call: TRBD1
clone_size: .
j_call: TRBJ2-5

cdr3_aa: CASSEWAVNTEAFF
cdr3_nt: TGCGCCAGCAGTGAGTGGGCGGTGAACACTGAAGCTTTCTTT
v_call: TRBV10-2
d_call: .
clone_size: .
j_call: TRBJ1-1

cdr3_aa: CASSRAIPPNEKLFF
cdr3_nt: TGTGCCAGTAGTAGGGCCATCCCCCCTAATGAAAAACTGTTTTTT
v_call: TRBV19
d_call: .
clone_size: .
j_call: TRBJ1-4

cdr3_aa: CASSLIVDRGREQYF
cdr3_nt: TGTGCCAGCAGCTTAATCGTCGACAGGGGGAGGGAGCAGTACTTC
v_call: TRBV11-2
d_call: TRBD1
clone_size: .
j_call: TRBJ2-7

cdr3_aa: CASSPQGRSEAFF
cdr3_nt: TGTGCCAGCAGTCCCCAGGGTAGGTCTGAAGCTTTCTTT
v_call: TRBV12-3/TRBV12-4
d_call: .
clone_size: .
j_call: TRBJ1-1

cdr3_aa: CASSFGQPDTDTQYF
cdr3_nt: TGTGCCAGCAGCTTCGGACAGCCTGACACAGATACGCAGTATTTT
v_call: TRBV7-9
d_call: .
clone_size: few
j_call: TRBJ2-3

cdr3_aa: CASSRGQGNYNEQFF
cdr3_nt: TGTGCCAGCAGCAGAGGACAGGGAAACTACAATGAGCAGTTCTTC
v_call: TRBV7-6
d_call: TRBD1
clone_size: .
j_call: TRBJ2-1

cdr3_aa: CASTPGRRNSAGNTIYF
cdr3_nt: TGTGCCAGTACCCCCGGGAGGAGGAACTCGGCTGGAAACACCATATATTTT
v_call: TRBV19
d_call: .
clone_size: .
j_call: TRBJ1-3

cdr3_aa: CASSQEENRGAFF
cdr3_nt: TGCGCCAGCAGCCAAGAAGAAAACAGGGGGGCTTTCTTT
v_call: TRBV4-1
d_call: TRBD1
clone_size: .
j_call: TRBJ1-1

cdr3_aa: CASSLGSGGAGETQYF
cdr3_nt: TGCGCCAGCAGCTTGGGAAGCGGGGGGGCCGGAGAGACCCAGTACTTC
v_call: TRBV5-1
d_call: TRBD2
clone_size: .
j_call: TRBJ2-5

cdr3_aa: CASSPGTASTDTQYF
cdr3_nt: TGTGCCAGCAGTCCCGGGACAGCTAGCACAGATACGCAGTATTTT
v_call: TRBV3-1/TRBV3-2
d_call: TRBD1
clone_size: .
j_call: TRBJ2-3

cdr3_aa: CASSLFGTNEKLFF
cdr3_nt: TGTGCCAGCAGCTTATTTGGGACTAATGAAAAACTGTTTTTT
v_call: TRBV7-8
d_call: .
clone_size: .
j_call: TRBJ1-4

cdr3_aa: CATTSGTLNTEAFF
cdr3_nt: TGTGCCACCACCTCCGGGACACTGAACACTGAAGCTTTCTTT
v_call: TRBV6-5
d_call: .
clone_size: .
j_call: TRBJ1-1

cdr3_aa: CASSVGLAGGSSETQYF
cdr3_nt: TGTGCCAGCAGCGTAGGACTAGCGGGGGGTTCTTCCGAGACCCAGTACTTC
v_call: TRBV9
d_call: TRBD2
clone_size: .
j_call: TRBJ2-5

cdr3_aa: CASSQYGGPTAEAFF
cdr3_nt: TGTGCCAGCAGCCAATATGGGGGCCCCACCGCTGAAGCTTTCTTT
v_call: TRBV28
d_call: .
clone_size: .
j_call: TRBJ1-1

cdr3_aa: CSAKGAGTYEQYF
cdr3_nt: TGCAGCGCCAAAGGTGCAGGCACCTACGAGCAGTACTTC
v_call: TRBV29-1
d_call: .
clone_size: .
j_call: TRBJ2-7